The entry below gives a single T cell receptor beta chain sequence along with its context. Antigen: not known. These data come from a study of OX40 agonist ivuxolimab in advanced cancers. Study background: Clinicians treated patients with ivuxolimab, an agonistic anti-OX40 (CD134) antibody. Patients were dosed intravenously with ivuxolimab at 0.01 to 10 mg/kg every 2 weeks. Notes on the study in general: In the expanded peripheral T cells, antigen specificity was never determined.

Some clones are missing from TCRdb's copy, which holds only in-frame ones; the method was immunoSEQ multiplex PCR. The data contain fewer than 110,000 clones, approximately 89% of them singletons. CDR1 is LNHDA, CDR2 SQIVND, per germline (reference sequence). The V end lost 3 bases, the J end lost 1 base, and 13 bases lay between the germline ends. The CDR3 covers 15 residues. The receptor comes from an adult with an advanced solid tumor such as melanoma, head and neck, liver or kidney cancer. Material: CD4+ or CD8+ T cells sorted from blood, obtained in a trial of the OX40 agonist ivuxolimab. The chain uses TRBV19 and TRBJ2-7; no definite D call. The CDR3 sequence: CASSIQPGQSYEQYF. DNA of the CDR3: TGTGCCAGTAGTATCCAACCGGGTCAATCCTACGAGCAGTACTTC.